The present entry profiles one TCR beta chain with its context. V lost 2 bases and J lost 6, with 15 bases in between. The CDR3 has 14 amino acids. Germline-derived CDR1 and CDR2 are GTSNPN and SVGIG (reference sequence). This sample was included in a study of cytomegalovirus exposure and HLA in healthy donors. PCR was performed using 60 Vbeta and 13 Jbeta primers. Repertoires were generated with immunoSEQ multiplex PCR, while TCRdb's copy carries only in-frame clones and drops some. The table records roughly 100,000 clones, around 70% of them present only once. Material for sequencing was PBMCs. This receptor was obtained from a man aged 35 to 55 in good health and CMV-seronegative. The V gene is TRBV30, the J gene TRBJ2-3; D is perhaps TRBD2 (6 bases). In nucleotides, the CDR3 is TGTGCCTGGAGTTACGGGGGTGCGGACGATACGCAGTATTTT. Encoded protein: CAWSYGGADDTQYF.